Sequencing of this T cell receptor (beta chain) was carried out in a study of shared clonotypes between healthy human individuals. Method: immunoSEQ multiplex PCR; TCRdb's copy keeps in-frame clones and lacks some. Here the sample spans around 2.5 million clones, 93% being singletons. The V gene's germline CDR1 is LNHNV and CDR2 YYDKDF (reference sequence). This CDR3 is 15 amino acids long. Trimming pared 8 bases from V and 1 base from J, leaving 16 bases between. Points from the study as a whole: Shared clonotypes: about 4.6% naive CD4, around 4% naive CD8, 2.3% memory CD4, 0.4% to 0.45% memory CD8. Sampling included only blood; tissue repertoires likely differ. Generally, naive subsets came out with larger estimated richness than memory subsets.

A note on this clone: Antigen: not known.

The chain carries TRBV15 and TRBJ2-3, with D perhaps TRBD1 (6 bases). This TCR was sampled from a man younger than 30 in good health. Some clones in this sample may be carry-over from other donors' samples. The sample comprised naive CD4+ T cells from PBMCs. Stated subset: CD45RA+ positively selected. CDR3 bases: TGTGCCACCGCATTCGACAGGAAGGGCACAGATACGCAGTATTTT. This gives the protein CATAFDRKGTDTQYF.